The entry below describes one T cell receptor (beta chain). Its antigen is not identified. This specimen comes from a study of identifying expanded T cells in peripheral blood. TCRdb's copy holds only in-frame clones and misses some; the assay was immunoSEQ multiplex PCR. The sample carries approximately 75,000 clones, roughly nine tenths recorded once. Findings and limits, study-wide: Clone count variance between approximately two-week samples rose with total template count.

Germline-derived CDR1 and CDR2 are SNHLY and FYNNEI. CDR3 length equals 14 residues. V was trimmed by 6 bases and J by 10 bases, leaving 21 bases between them. The V call is TRBV2, the J call TRBJ1-2; TRBD1 might be the D (5 bases). The receptor comes from a person between 18 and 69 years old in good health. Sequenced: blood. This chain's CDR3 is CASSGGGERRIYTF. CDR3 nucleotide sequence: TGTGCCAGCAGCGGGGGAGGGGAGCGAAGGATCTACACCTTC.